This TCR beta chain was profiled in a study of regulatory T cells in long-lasting Graves disease. Time point of the sample: newly diagnosed GD, antithyroid drugs for less than 3 months. Preparation of the TCR library used RNA extracted from PBMCs. The V and J ends lost 3 bases and 4 bases respectively, with 10 bases between them. The CDR3 is 14 amino acids. CDR1 MNHNS and CDR2 SASEGT come from the germline V gene. Whole-study results and caveats: New patients shared fewer public clonotypes (about 970) than persistent patients did (over 2,500).

Combining iRepertoire HTBI primers with Arm-PCR of CDR3 regions, the authors built TCR beta libraries. TCRdb recomputed calls from the multiplex PCR reads with MiXCR, one row per CDR3 protein. This sample has some 350,000 distinct CDR3 sequences, with around 15% found just once. Ten or more counts support this clonotype. Its antigen remains unidentified. The sample also formed part of further work on T cells in Graves' hyperthyroidism and ophthalmopathy.

Sequenced here: peripheral blood mononuclear cells (PBMCs), sampled at new diagnosis, from a patient treated with antithyroid drugs. This TCR came from a young woman with Graves disease. This chain links TRBV6-1 with TRBJ1-5; no reliable D call. The DNA for the CDR3 is TGTGCCAGCAGTGACATGAGCGAGAATCAGCCCCAGCATTTT. Residues: CASSDMSENQPQHF.